This T cell receptor (beta chain) was documented in a study of T cell repertoires in cytomegalovirus infection (dated by TCRdb to about 2019). The study in broad terms: Donor HLA type was relevant to the analysis, as public TCR beta signatures indicated carriage of CMV infection together with the matching HLA type.

Sequencing instrument: Illumina HiSeq 1500. TCRdb trimmed public reads at Q25 via fastp, called clones via MiXCR and kept in-frame beta chains. Each entry merges the rows of one CDR3 protein and shows their most common DNA and genes. The sample includes hundreds of thousands of distinct CDR3 sequences, with 6.5% observed a single time. The ten largest clones represent more than 5.5% of the sample. Here is what the overall study found, with its caveats: Carriers of CMV infection plus the relevant HLA type were discriminated by the cumulative frequency of public TCR beta family members in the study cohort and in an independent approximately 360-donor cohort. The ex vivo response was dominated by HLA-C-restricted CMV-specific TCR beta clonotypes, which also provided the single most frequent clonotype in two of eight donors.

V lost 4 bases and J lost 1 base; the stretch between them is 13 bases long. Its CDR3 holds 14 amino acids, cysteine through phenylalanine. Only CDR3 DNA remains: 42 bases, in frame from the first base. Reading the germline V gene gives CDR1 SQVTM and CDR2 ANQGSEA. In this sample, this clonotype turned up many times. This clone's antigen is unknown. Within one base of it there is no much larger clone, and no base qualities were kept. This TCR came from a human donor in good health (CMV status not recorded). Some clones in this sample may be carry-over from other donors' samples. The rearrangement combines TRBV29-1 with TRBJ1-2; no D gene call is confident. Sequenced: PBMCs. The CDR3 protein sequence reads: CSVVVDDFNYGYTF. DNA sequence: TGCAGCGTTGTCGTGGATGACTTTAACTATGGCTACACCTTC. With the portions outside the CDR3 filled from the reference TRBV29-1 and TRBJ1-2 genes, the complete variable region becomes SAVISQKPSRDICQRGTSLTIQCQVDSQVTMMFWYRQQPGQSLTLIATANQGSEATYESGFVIDKFPISRPNLTFSTLTVSNMSPEDSSIYLCSVVVDDFNYGYTFGSGTRLTVV.